This T cell receptor (beta chain) was identified during a study of early T cells in non-severe SARS-CoV-2 infection. Individually, cDNA molecules had unique molecular identifiers attached to them. TCRdb ran MiXCR on the 5' RACE reads and lists one entry per CDR3 protein. Altogether about 61,000 distinct CDR3 sequences are present, 9.5% to 15% being singletons, with the ten largest covering over 1%. The V gene's germline CDR1 is LGHNA and CDR2 YNFKEQ. CDR3 size: 18 residues. V lost 0 bases and J 0 bases, leaving 17 bases between the germline ends. This sequence originates from an adult who was a healthcare worker with PCR-confirmed SARS-CoV-2 infection or an uninfected control (not recorded which). The donor label of this sample is uncertain. The chain employs TRBV4-2 and TRBJ2-5, with D perhaps matching TRBD2 (5 bases). The material sequenced was whole blood, taken at baseline. The CDR3 region is CASSQDPSLYAHQETQYF. CDR3 coding DNA: TGTGCCAGCAGCCAAGATCCTAGCCTCTATGCCCACCAAGAGACCCAGTACTTC.